The clone carrying this TCR beta chain was seen ten or more times. Its antigen remains unknown. This sample stems from a study of T cells in Graves' hyperthyroidism and ophthalmopathy. Study-level points and caveats: Ophthalmopathy was told apart from stable hyperthyroidism by a 13 V-J model.

RNA transcripts provided the source from which TCR beta CDR3 regions were amplified. With the HTBI primer set, the TCR CDR3 went through a first round of RT-PCR. TCRdb re-called the multiplex PCR reads through MiXCR, storing one row per CDR3 protein. Of about 640,000 distinct CDR3 sequences listed, more than 14% were seen once; the top ten hold around 13%. Inclusion characteristics of ophthalmopathy patients comprised a Clinical Activity Score of at least 3, a NOSPECS grade of at least 4, and duration under 3 months. The source material was blood. This clonotype was sampled from a woman between 45 and 60 years old with Graves' ophthalmopathy.

The CDR3 coding sequence is TGTGCCAGCAGCTCGGACAGGGGAACCTACGAGCAGTACTTC. Its protein is CASSSDRGTYEQYF. This chain links TRBV11-1 with TRBJ2-7; 9 positions agree with TRBD1. Germline values: CDR1 SGHAT, CDR2 FQDESV (reference sequence). J was trimmed by 2 bases and V by 4 bases; bases with no gene match: 3. The CDR3 is made up of 14 amino acids.